The T cell receptor (beta chain) described here comes from a study of neurological immune-mediated disorders. General study points: TCR-beta repertoires seemed private in all groups, with no expanded CDR3 amino acid sequences shared.

Time point specified: technical triplicate 3. The unsorted libraries originated from 2 million PBMCs kept at -80 C. There are many counts of this clonotype. The antigen is unknown. The cDNA was synthesized by means of template-switch 5'RACE, which was carried out with 10-nucleotide random UMIs. TCRdb reprocessed the 5' RACE reads via MiXCR and lists one record per CDR3 protein. The profile covers about 44,000 distinct CDR3 sequences, with approximately 21% appearing a single time and approximately 4.3% taken by the ten largest. The clonotype was recovered from a man in his sixties with HTLV-1-associated myelopathy (HAM/TSP). The sequenced material came from PBMCs.

The CDR3 bases are TGTGCCAGCAGCGGGGGGGACGGGGGCACAGATACGCAGTATTTT. As protein: CASSGGDGGTDTQYF. The V and J genes are TRBV9 and TRBJ2-3; perhaps TRBD2 as D (6 bases). V lost 3 bases, J lost 1 base, and 12 bases lay in between. CDR1 SGDLS and CDR2 YYNGEE come from the germline V gene. This CDR3 is built from 15 residues.